This entry concerns a single TCR beta chain. The sample comes from a study of blood T cell repertoires in COVID-19. Profiling relied on immunoSEQ multiplex PCR, and the TCRdb table lists in-frame clones only, not all of them. Of 95,000 to 150,000 clones in the sample, approximately 85% were seen once. This CDR3 has 15 residues. From germline, CDR1 is MNHEY and CDR2 SMNVEV (reference sequence). With 2 bases clipped from V and 4 bases from J, the junction kept 5 bases outside the gene matches. This TCR derives from a man younger than 40 with COVID-19, enrolled during active disease. J is TRBJ1-1 and V is TRBV27; TRBD1 matches 9 bases. The specimen sequenced was peripheral blood. This CDR3 is CASSLGTGWGTEAFF. The CDR3 DNA reads as TGTGCCAGCAGTTTAGGGACAGGGTGGGGCACTGAAGCTTTCTTT.